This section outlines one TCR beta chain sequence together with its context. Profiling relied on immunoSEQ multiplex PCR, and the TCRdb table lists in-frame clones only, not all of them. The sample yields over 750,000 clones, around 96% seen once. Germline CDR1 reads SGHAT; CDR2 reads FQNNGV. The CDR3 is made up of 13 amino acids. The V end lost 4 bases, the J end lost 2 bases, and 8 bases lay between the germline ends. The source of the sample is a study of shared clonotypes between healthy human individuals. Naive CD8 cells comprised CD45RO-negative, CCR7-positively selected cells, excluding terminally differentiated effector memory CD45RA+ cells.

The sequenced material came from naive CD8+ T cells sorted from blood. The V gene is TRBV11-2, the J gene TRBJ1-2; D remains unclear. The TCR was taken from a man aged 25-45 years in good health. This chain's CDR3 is CASSSSVNYGYTF. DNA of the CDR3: TGTGCCAGCAGCTCGTCAGTCAACTATGGCTACACCTTC.